This TCR beta chain is from a study of preoperative IRX-2 immunotherapy in early breast cancer. Profiling relied on immunoSEQ multiplex PCR, and the TCRdb table lists in-frame clones only, not all of them. The sample has 20,000 to 25,000 clones, 90% to 95% seen once. Treatment denoted: preoperative locoregional IRX-2 cytokine immunotherapy. Samples came from a phase Ib trial of preoperative locoregional IRX-2 cytokine immunotherapy. After removal of 0 bases from V and 4 bases from J, the junction contained 7 bases not matched to a gene. This CDR3 spans 15 amino acids. CDR1 is SGDLS, CDR2 YYNGEE, per germline.

This chain uses TRBV9 with TRBJ2-7; 7 bases align to TRBD1. The sequence was collected from a human donor with breast cancer. Sequencing used tumor tissue, obtained after IRX-2 immunotherapy. CDR3 sequence: CASSVGDRDLYEQYF. CDR3 DNA: TGTGCCAGCAGCGTAGGAGACAGGGATTTGTACGAGCAGTACTTC.